These T cell receptor beta chains were read from a single sample in a study of regulatory T cells in long-lasting Graves disease. Using its own MiXCR run on the multiplex PCR reads, TCRdb lists one record per CDR3 protein. The sample yields about 620,000 distinct CDR3 sequences, around 17% seen once. These data also formed part of another study, on T cells in Graves' hyperthyroidism and ophthalmopathy.

The source material was peripheral blood mononuclear cells (PBMCs), sampled at new diagnosis, from a patient treated with antithyroid drugs. These receptors originate from a woman younger than 45 with Graves disease. Each CDR3 is given with its conserved first and last residue. The D gene is left open where the match is weak. Expanded clones are given a class, and other clones once, few, many or no size at all.

j_gene: TRBJ2-6; abundance: .; d_gene: .; v_gene: TRBV6-1; CDR3nt: TGTGCCAGCAGAAGCCTCGGGTACGGGGCCAACGTCCTGACTTTC; CDR3aa: CASRSLGYGANVLTF
j_gene: TRBJ2-7; abundance: many; d_gene: .; v_gene: TRBV11-2; CDR3nt: TGTGCCAGCAGCTTAGGTAGTCACTACGAGCAGTACTTC; CDR3aa: CASSLGSHYEQYF
j_gene: TRBJ2-1; abundance: few; d_gene: .; v_gene: TRBV5-1; CDR3nt: TGCGCCAGCAGCCCGGGGATGGTTGGGACTTTACGGCACAATGAGCAGTTCTTC; CDR3aa: CASSPGMVGTLRHNEQFF
j_gene: TRBJ2-7; abundance: few; d_gene: TRBD2; v_gene: TRBV27; CDR3nt: TGTGCCAGCAGAGTGGCTAGCGGGGGAACCTACGAGCAGTACTTC; CDR3aa: CASRVASGGTYEQYF
j_gene: TRBJ2-7; abundance: .; d_gene: .; v_gene: TRBV7-2; CDR3nt: TGTGCCAGCAGCTTAAGGTCCCCGGCGGACGAGCAGTACTTC; CDR3aa: CASSLRSPADEQYF
j_gene: TRBJ2-3; abundance: many; d_gene: .; v_gene: TRBV20-1; CDR3nt: TGCAGTGCTTCAAGATCCGCAGATACGCAGTATTTT; CDR3aa: CSASRSADTQYF
j_gene: TRBJ1-1; abundance: many; d_gene: TRBD1; v_gene: TRBV6-1; CDR3nt: TGTGCCAGCAGTCCAGGGGGAAGCAACACTGAAGCTTTCTTT; CDR3aa: CASSPGGSNTEAFF
j_gene: TRBJ2-7; abundance: few; d_gene: TRBD1; v_gene: TRBV29-1; CDR3nt: TGCAGCGCCGAGGGACAGGGAGGTTACGAGCAGTACTTC; CDR3aa: CSAEGQGGYEQYF
j_gene: TRBJ2-5; abundance: .; d_gene: .; v_gene: TRBV20-1; CDR3nt: TGCAGTGCTAGAGATTTCGAGGCGAGGGCCCAAGAGACCCAGTACTTC; CDR3aa: CSARDFEARAQETQYF
j_gene: TRBJ1-5; abundance: many; d_gene: TRBD1; v_gene: TRBV6-1; CDR3nt: TGTGCCACCAACGACAGGGCTCAGCCCCAGCATTTT; CDR3aa: CATNDRAQPQHF
j_gene: TRBJ1-2; abundance: few; d_gene: TRBD1; v_gene: TRBV18; CDR3nt: TGTGCCAGCTCACGACAGGGAACAGACTATGGCTACACCTTC; CDR3aa: CASSRQGTDYGYTF
j_gene: TRBJ2-7; abundance: few; d_gene: .; v_gene: TRBV6-2/TRBV6-3; CDR3nt: TGTGCCAGCAGTTACTCGAGTCCCGGGACCCCATACCCCTACGAGCAGTACTTC; CDR3aa: CASSYSSPGTPYPYEQYF
j_gene: TRBJ2-3; abundance: .; d_gene: TRBD1; v_gene: TRBV2; CDR3nt: TGTGCCAGCACGTACGACCGGGACAGGGGGCTTTCAGATACGCAGTATTTT; CDR3aa: CASTYDRDRGLSDTQYF
j_gene: TRBJ1-3; abundance: .; d_gene: .; v_gene: TRBV25-1; CDR3nt: TGTGCCAGTAGACAAACGGGACACCGCTCTGGAAACACCATATATTTT; CDR3aa: CASRQTGHRSGNTIYF
j_gene: TRBJ2-2; abundance: many; d_gene: .; v_gene: TRBV27; CDR3nt: TGTGCCAGCAGTTTACAGGGACGTGTAGGCGGGGAGCTGTTTTTT; CDR3aa: CASSLQGRVGGELFF
j_gene: TRBJ2-7; abundance: many; d_gene: TRBD1; v_gene: TRBV28; CDR3nt: TGTGCCAGCAGTCCTACCGGGACAGGGGTCCGCGAGCAGTACTTC; CDR3aa: CASSPTGTGVREQYF
j_gene: TRBJ2-1; abundance: few; d_gene: .; v_gene: TRBV2; CDR3nt: TGTGCCAGCAGACCTAACCTCAATGAGCAGTTCTTC; CDR3aa: CASRPNLNEQFF
j_gene: TRBJ1-1; abundance: .; d_gene: .; v_gene: TRBV11-2; CDR3nt: TGTGCCAGCAGCTTACAGCCGACTGAAGCTTTCTTT; CDR3aa: CASSLQPTEAFF
j_gene: TRBJ2-3; abundance: many; d_gene: .; v_gene: TRBV20-1; CDR3nt: TGCAGTGCCGGTATCACAGATACGCAGTATTTT; CDR3aa: CSAGITDTQYF
j_gene: TRBJ2-7; abundance: .; d_gene: .; v_gene: TRBV5-1; CDR3nt: TGCGCCAGCAGCTCAACCCCCTTGTCGTACGAGCAGTACTTC; CDR3aa: CASSSTPLSYEQYF
j_gene: TRBJ2-7; abundance: .; d_gene: .; v_gene: TRBV10-3; CDR3nt: TGTGCCATCAGTGAACAGAGCGCCTCCTACGAGCAGTACTTC; CDR3aa: CAISEQSASYEQYF
j_gene: TRBJ2-7; abundance: .; d_gene: .; v_gene: TRBV27; CDR3nt: TGTGCCACCAAACTAACCGGTGGCTCCTACGAGCAGTACTTC; CDR3aa: CATKLTGGSYEQYF
j_gene: TRBJ2-5; abundance: few; d_gene: TRBD2; v_gene: TRBV7-2; CDR3nt: TGTGCCAGCAGCTTATCTAGCGGGGGAAAGACCCAGTACTTC; CDR3aa: CASSLSSGGKTQYF
j_gene: TRBJ2-1; abundance: few; d_gene: .; v_gene: TRBV11-2; CDR3nt: TGTGCCAGCAGCTTGGGGCTAGACAATGAGCAGTTCTTC; CDR3aa: CASSLGLDNEQFF
j_gene: TRBJ1-2; abundance: few; d_gene: .; v_gene: TRBV14; CDR3nt: TGTGCCAGCAGCCAATTCCAGTGGGGTGGCTACACCTTC; CDR3aa: CASSQFQWGGYTF
j_gene: TRBJ1-1; abundance: few; d_gene: .; v_gene: TRBV7-9; CDR3nt: TGTGCCAGCAGCCCAAGTACAGGGTTCGCTGAAGCTTTCTTT; CDR3aa: CASSPSTGFAEAFF
j_gene: TRBJ1-1; abundance: many; d_gene: .; v_gene: TRBV7-8; CDR3nt: TGTGCCAGCAGCCTCAGGACCGAGAACACTGAAGCTTTCTTT; CDR3aa: CASSLRTENTEAFF
j_gene: TRBJ2-4; abundance: .; d_gene: .; v_gene: TRBV5-1; CDR3nt: TGCGCCAGCAGCTTGGTGGAGAAAGCCAAAAACATTCAGTACTTC; CDR3aa: CASSLVEKAKNIQYF
j_gene: TRBJ1-5; abundance: many; d_gene: TRBD1; v_gene: TRBV2; CDR3nt: TGTGCCAGCCAACAGGGGGCTCAGCCCCAGCATTTT; CDR3aa: CASQQGAQPQHF
j_gene: TRBJ2-3; abundance: .; d_gene: .; v_gene: TRBV5-1; CDR3nt: TGTGCCAGCAGAAGGGAGGACGGGACAGATACGCAGTATTTT; CDR3aa: CASRREDGTDTQYF